This T cell receptor beta chain was identified during a study of shared clonotypes between healthy human individuals. In germline, CDR1 is SQVTM, CDR2 ANQGSEA. The CDR3 runs 18 residues. V gave up 4 bases and J gave up 0 bases; unmatched junction bases: 6. TCRdb's table, derived via immunoSEQ multiplex PCR, lists solely in-frame clones and lacks some. The data contain around 1.9 million clones, roughly 91% of them singletons. The naive CD8 subset, CD45RO-negative cells positively selected for CCR7, excluded terminally differentiated effector memory CD45RA+ cells. Source material: naive CD8+ T cells from PBMCs. The receptor's source is a man aged 18 to 29 in good health. Some clones in this sample may be carry-over from other donors' samples. V and J are TRBV29-1 and TRBJ2-1, with TRBD2 matching over 16 bases. CDR3: CSVAGTSGRGSSYNEQFF. The CDR3 DNA sequence: TGCAGCGTTGCCGGGACTAGCGGGAGGGGCAGCTCCTACAATGAGCAGTTCTTC.